This T cell receptor (beta chain) was captured in a study of graft-versus-host responses after intestinal transplantation. Across the study: Each recipient received anti-thymocyte globulin induction, then tacrolimus and steroids for 2 to 3 years. General study points: Those patients showing graft-donor T cell macrochimerism displayed high graft-versus-host to host-versus-graft clonal ratios in allografts. Some GvH clones were seen earlier in gut or blood, suggesting intestinal origin.

To note about this clone: Its antigen remains unidentified.

The data were produced by immunoSEQ multiplex PCR, yet TCRdb's version contains in-frame clones alone and is incomplete. The sample lists 100,000 to 120,000 clones, just over 90% occurring once. The sequence was obtained from a human donor who received an intestinal transplant. The sequencing here drew on unstimulated CD8+ T cells sorted from spleen or lymph node cells, taken before intestinal transplant.

CDR3 sequence reads: CASSYRDRANEQYF. The CDR3 DNA reads as TGTGCCAGCAGTTACAGGGACAGGGCAAACGAGCAGTACTTC. The chain carries TRBV6-5 and TRBJ2-7; the match to TRBD1 covers 9 bases. The CDR3 consists of 14 residues. The junction had 4 bases not matched to a gene; V was cut back by 2 bases and J by 5 bases. Germline V gene sequence: CDR1 MNHEY, CDR2 SVGAGI.